Below are 9 T cell receptor beta chains sequenced from a single sample in a study of blood T cells in healthy people across ages. Sample-barcoded 5' priming and a J-beta primer mix drove a second PCR of 7 to 11 cycles. MiXCR, run by TCRdb on the 5' RACE reads, gives a single entry per CDR3 protein. The profile shows 600,000 or so distinct CDR3 sequences, around 31% of them singletons. Sequences were obtained from blood. These receptors came from a woman older than 75 in good health.

This clonotype was found many times. The chain couples TRBV7-9 to TRBJ1-2; D is unresolved. V gave up 3 bases and J gave up 8 bases, with 13 bases separating them. CDR3 size: 13 residues. The germline V gene has CDR1 SEHNR and CDR2 FQNEAQ (reference sequence). The CDR3, as DNA: TGTGCCAGCAGCTTGAACTCTCGAGGGGGCTACACCTTC. Translating gives CASSLNSRGGYTF.

The CDR3 loop is CAWSLGGGGYNEQFF. The CDR3 bases are TGTGCCTGGAGCCTGGGCGGGGGGGGATACAATGAGCAGTTCTTC. The chain has TRBV30 and TRBJ2-1; 9 bases are a match to TRBD2. The CDR3 sequence is 15 residues long. Trimming removed 3 bases from V and 4 bases from J; junction bases left unmatched: 7. Germline loops: CDR1 GTSNPN, CDR2 SVGIG (reference sequence).

This clonotype was counted ten times or more. The rearrangement joins TRBV6-1 to TRBJ2-5; no clear D gene. The CDR3 covers 16 residues. Germline lookup yields CDR1 MNHNS and CDR2 SASEGT. V was clipped by 1 base and J by 2 bases, with 14 bases between them. The CDR3 region is CASSEGAYEYQETQYF. CDR3 DNA sequence: TGTGCCAGCAGTGAAGGAGCATATGAATATCAAGAGACCCAGTACTTC.

This clonotype showed up just a few times. The rearrangement joins TRBV4-2 to TRBJ2-3; 8 bases are shared with TRBD2. The V gene's germline CDR1 is LGHNA and CDR2 YNFKEQ. V lost 0 bases to trimming and J lost 1 base; unmatched junction nucleotides: 9. The CDR3 totals 18 residues. The DNA for the CDR3 is TGTGCCAGCAGCCAAGATGGGGTAGGGCGGGGGGGCACAGATACGCAGTATTTT. Its translation: CASSQDGVGRGGTDTQYF.

V and J are TRBV4-3 and TRBJ1-5; D is ambiguous. Per the germline V gene, CDR1 is LGHNA and CDR2 is YSLEER. Trimming removed 3 bases at V and 2 bases at J, with 11 bases between. The CDR3 is made up of 15 amino acids. CDR3 protein: CASSQGNQGNQPQHF. The CDR3 DNA sequence: TGCGCCAGCAGCCAGGGCAACCAGGGCAATCAGCCCCAGCATTTT.

The chain uses TRBV30 and TRBJ1-6; perhaps TRBD1 as D (6 bases). The CDR3 contains 13 residues. Deletions cut 2 bases from V and 7 bases from J, with 9 bases between. CDR1 and CDR2 (germline): GTSNPN, SVGIG (reference sequence). CDR3 sequence: CAWSSGANSPLHF. The CDR3 region has the DNA TGTGCCTGGAGTTCGGGGGCGAATTCACCCCTCCACTTT.

V and J are TRBV7-2 and TRBJ2-4, with 7 bases aligning to TRBD2. The CDR3 spans 15 residues. The V segment lost 3 bases and the J segment 13 bases; nucleotides outside the gene matches: 15. Germline V CDR1 and CDR2: SGHTA, FQGNSA. The CDR3 DNA sequence: TGTGCCAGCAGCTTTCCGGGGGGAAAGGACTACGGGCAGTACTTC. It is translated as CASSFPGGKDYGQYF.

The table lists this clonotype with a few counts. V is TRBV12-3 or TRBV12-4 and J is TRBJ2-2; possible D gene TRBD1, 5 bases. Between the trimmed V and J ends, which lost 2 bases and 6 bases, there was a span of 10 bases. There are 14 residues in the CDR3. CDR3 bases: TGTGCCAGCAGTTTATCAAGGGGTGCCGGGGAGCTGTTTTTT. Translation gives CASSLSRGAGELFF.

There are a few counts of this clonotype. This chain uses TRBV21-1 with TRBJ1-2; TRBD1 is taken as the D call from the table, unchecked against the DNA. TRBV21-1 is a pseudogene locus. The CDR3 covers 14 residues. CDR3 residues: CASIPEDRAFGYTF. The CDR3 region has the DNA TGTGCCAGCATCCCCGAGGACAGGGCGTTCGGCTACACCTTC.